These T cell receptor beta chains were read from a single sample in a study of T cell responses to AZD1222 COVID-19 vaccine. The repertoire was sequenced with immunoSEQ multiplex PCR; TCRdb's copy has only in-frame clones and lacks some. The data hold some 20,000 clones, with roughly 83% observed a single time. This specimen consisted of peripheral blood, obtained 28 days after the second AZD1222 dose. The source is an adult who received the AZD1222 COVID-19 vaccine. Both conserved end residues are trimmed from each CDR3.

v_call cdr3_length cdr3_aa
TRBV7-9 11 ASSLVPPTEAF
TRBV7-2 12 ASTNGGTVNEQF
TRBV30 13 AWKNPGQGIHEQY
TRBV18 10 ASSLEHTEAF
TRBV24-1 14 ATSDLRLAGYNEQF
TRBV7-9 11 ASSFLVNTEAF
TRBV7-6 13 ASSLAGVGSDTQY
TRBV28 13 ASSSIDRGHNEQF
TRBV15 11 ATSRGQGNEQY
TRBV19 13 ASTAQTSGLTEQF
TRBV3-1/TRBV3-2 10 ASSQYTGELF
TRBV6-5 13 ASRQDTARNQPQH
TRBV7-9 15 ASSSQHSDSSNYGYT
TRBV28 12 ASSYLGNTGELF
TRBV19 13 ASRLAGGNTGELF
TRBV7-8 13 ASRLRTGSHWGYT
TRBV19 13 ASSILNSDGCGYT
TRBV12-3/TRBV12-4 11 ASSLQGNTEAF
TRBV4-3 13 ASSQDRQGAEKLF
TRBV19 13 ARGQGARSNQPQH
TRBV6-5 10 ASSPSNQPQH
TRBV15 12 ATSRQGVRQPQH
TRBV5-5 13 ASSPGLYSGNTIY
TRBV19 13 ASSSLQGGLEKLF
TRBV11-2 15 ASSLRTSGSSYNEQF
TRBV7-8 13 ASSPRTEVASPLH
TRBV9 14 ASSVEWGQPQETQY
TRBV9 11 ASSLASGYEQY
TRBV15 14 ATSRPATGNSYEQY
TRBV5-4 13 ASSLQLGGAGELF
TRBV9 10 ASSQDNSEAF
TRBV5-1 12 ASRPQTLNNEQF
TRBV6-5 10 ASSSTPGRQF
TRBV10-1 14 ASSERGVANTGELF
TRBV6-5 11 ASTYSSSYGYT
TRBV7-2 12 ASSSGLPTDTQY
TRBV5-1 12 ASSLTILNTEAF
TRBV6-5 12 ASIPTGRIGTQY
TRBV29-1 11 SVERAMNTEAF
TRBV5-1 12 ASSSGASGNTIY
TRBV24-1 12 ATSYGVNTGELF
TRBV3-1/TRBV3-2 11 ASSLTGAQGYT
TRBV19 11 ATQTGGVETQY
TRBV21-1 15 ASRTLSGGWLDYEQY
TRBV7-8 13 ASSLKDTGLSEQY
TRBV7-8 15 ASSRDSGSSGANVLT
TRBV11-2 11 ASSLPRGYGYT
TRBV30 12 ASTKSGAGGGYT
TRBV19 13 ASKGAGHATGELF
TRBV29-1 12 SVERQGEDYGYT
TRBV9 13 ASSGLAGVQDTQY
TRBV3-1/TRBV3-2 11 ASSQDLQQPQH
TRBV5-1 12 ASSGELNTGELF
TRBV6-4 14 ASRLNLDRGEYEQY
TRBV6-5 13 ASTRDWSSYNEQF
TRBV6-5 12 ASSYRSGDYTIY
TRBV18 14 ASSPDLSSYNSPLH
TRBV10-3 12 AIRQGLSGNTIY
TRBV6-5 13 ASSPLTVRGEKLF